The T cell receptor (beta chain) described here comes from a study of graft-versus-host responses after intestinal transplantation. Concerning this clone: Its antigen is unknown.

Sequenced by immunoSEQ multiplex PCR; TCRdb stores in-frame clones only, minus some. The data show some 150,000 clones, approximately 91% seen once. Study conclusions and caveats: The study found high graft-versus-host to host-versus-graft clonal ratios in allografts of patients with graft-donor T cell macrochimerism.

The sample in question was unstimulated CD4+ T cells sorted from spleen or lymph node cells, obtained before intestinal transplant. This TCR derives from a human donor who received an intestinal transplant.

The CDR3 spells CAWSSTGTGYTF. CDR3 coding DNA: TGTGCCTGGAGTTCGACAGGGACTGGCTACACCTTC. The chain couples TRBV30 to TRBJ1-2; TRBD1 matches at 7 bases. Trimming took 2 bases from V and 7 from J; bases not matched to a gene: 4. The CDR3 is made up of 12 amino acids. Germline CDR1 GTSNPN, CDR2 SVGIG (reference sequence).